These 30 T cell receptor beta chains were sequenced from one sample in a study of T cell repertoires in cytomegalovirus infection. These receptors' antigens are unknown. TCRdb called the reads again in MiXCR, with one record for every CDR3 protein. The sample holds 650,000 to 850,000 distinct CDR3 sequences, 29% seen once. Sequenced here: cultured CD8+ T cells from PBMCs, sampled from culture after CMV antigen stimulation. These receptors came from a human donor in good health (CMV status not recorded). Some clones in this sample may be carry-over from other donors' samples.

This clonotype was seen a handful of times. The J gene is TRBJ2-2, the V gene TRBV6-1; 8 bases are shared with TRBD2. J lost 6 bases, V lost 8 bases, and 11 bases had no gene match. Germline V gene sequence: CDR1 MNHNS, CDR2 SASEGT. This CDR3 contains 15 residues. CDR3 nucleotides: TGTGCCAGCTTCTCCGGACTAGCTTGGGCCGGGGAGCTGTTTTTT. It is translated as CASFSGLAWAGELFF.

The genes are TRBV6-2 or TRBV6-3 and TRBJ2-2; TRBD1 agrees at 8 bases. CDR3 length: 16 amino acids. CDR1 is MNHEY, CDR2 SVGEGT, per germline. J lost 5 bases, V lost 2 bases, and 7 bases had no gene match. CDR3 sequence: CASSYSRGRRTGELFF. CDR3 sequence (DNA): TGTGCCAGCAGTTACAGCAGGGGGCGCAGGACCGGGGAGCTGTTTTTT.

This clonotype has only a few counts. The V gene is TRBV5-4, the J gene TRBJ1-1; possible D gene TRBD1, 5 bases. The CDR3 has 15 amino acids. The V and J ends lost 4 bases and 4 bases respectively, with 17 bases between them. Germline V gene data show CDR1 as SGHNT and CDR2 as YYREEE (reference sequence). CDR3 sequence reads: CASSLWGGLITEAFF. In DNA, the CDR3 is TGTGCCAGCAGCCTGTGGGGGGGGTTGATCACTGAAGCTTTCTTT.

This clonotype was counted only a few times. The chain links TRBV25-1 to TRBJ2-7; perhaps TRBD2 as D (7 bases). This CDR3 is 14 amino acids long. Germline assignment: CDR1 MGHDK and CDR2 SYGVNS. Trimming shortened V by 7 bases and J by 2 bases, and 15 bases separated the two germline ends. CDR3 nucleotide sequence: TGTGCCAGCAATGGGGAGGGACACCCCTACGAGCAGTACTTC. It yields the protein CASNGEGHPYEQYF.

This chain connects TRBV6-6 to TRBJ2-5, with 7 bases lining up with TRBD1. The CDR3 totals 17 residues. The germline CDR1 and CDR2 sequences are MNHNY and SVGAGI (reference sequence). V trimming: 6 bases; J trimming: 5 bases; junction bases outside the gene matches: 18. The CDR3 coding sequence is TGTGCCAGCAGACCCCGCTGGGAGACAGGGCCAAGGGAGACCCAGTACTTC. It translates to CASRPRWETGPRETQYF.

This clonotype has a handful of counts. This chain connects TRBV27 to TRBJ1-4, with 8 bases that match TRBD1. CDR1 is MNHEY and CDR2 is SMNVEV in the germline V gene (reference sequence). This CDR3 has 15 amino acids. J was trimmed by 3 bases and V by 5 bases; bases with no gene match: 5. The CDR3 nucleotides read TGTGCCAGCAGTGCCACAGGGGGTCCTAATGAAAAACTGTTTTTT. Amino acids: CASSATGGPNEKLFF.

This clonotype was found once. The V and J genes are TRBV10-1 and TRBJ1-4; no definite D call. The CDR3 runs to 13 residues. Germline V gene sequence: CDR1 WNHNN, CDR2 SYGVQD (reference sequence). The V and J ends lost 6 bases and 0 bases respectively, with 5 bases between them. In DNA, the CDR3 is TGCGCCAGCAGCCGTGCAACTAATGAAAAACTGTTTTTT. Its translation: CASSRATNEKLFF.

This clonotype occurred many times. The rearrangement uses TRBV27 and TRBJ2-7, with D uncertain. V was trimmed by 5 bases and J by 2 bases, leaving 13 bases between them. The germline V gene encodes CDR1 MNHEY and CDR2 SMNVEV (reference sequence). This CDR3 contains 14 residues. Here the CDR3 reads CASSPTYPPYEQYF. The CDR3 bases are TGTGCCAGCAGTCCTACGTATCCCCCCTACGAGCAGTACTTC.

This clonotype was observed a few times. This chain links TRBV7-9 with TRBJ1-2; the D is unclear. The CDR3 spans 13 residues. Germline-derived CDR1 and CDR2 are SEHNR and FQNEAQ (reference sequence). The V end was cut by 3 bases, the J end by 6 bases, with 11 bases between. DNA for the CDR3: TGTGCCAGCAGCTTCGACACCCGGAATGGCTACACCTTC. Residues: CASSFDTRNGYTF.

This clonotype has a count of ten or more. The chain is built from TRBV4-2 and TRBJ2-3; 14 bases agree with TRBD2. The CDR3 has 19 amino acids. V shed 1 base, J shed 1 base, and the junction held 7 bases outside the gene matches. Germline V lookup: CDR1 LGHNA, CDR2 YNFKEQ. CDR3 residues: CASSQVRTSGGQRTDTQYF. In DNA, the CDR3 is TGTGCCAGCAGCCAAGTTAGGACTAGCGGGGGGCAACGCACAGATACGCAGTATTTT.

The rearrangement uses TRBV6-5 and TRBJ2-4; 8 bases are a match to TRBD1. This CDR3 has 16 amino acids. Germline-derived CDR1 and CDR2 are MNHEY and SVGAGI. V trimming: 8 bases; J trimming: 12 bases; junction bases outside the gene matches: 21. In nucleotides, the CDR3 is TGTGCCAGCGCCAGGGGGCGAATCACCTCTGCATCCAATCAGTACTTC. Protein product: CASARGRITSASNQYF.

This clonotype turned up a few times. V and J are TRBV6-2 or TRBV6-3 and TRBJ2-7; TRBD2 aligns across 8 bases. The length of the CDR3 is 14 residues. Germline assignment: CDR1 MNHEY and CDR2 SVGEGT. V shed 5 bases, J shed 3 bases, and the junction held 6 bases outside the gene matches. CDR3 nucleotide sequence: TGTGCCAGCAGTCCGGGGGGGGTCCACTACGAGCAGTACGTC. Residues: CASSPGGVHYEQYV.

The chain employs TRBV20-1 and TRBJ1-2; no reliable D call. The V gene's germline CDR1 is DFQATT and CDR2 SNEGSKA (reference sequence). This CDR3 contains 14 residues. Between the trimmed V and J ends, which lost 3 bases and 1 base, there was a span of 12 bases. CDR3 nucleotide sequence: TGCAGTGCTAGCCGCGTCCGCGATAACTATGGCTACACCTTC. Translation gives CSASRVRDNYGYTF.

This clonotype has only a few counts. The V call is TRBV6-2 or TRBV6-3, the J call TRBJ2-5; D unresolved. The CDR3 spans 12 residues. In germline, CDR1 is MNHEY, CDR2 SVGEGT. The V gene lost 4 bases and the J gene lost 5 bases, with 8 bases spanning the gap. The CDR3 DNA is TGTGCCAGCAGTTCTCCCCTGGAGACCCAGTACTTC. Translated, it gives CASSSPLETQYF.

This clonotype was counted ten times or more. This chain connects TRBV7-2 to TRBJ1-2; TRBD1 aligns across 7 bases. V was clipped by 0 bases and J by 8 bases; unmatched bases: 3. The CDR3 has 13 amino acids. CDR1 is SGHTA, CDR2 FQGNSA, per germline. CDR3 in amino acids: CASSLATGDGYTF. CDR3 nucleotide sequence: TGTGCCAGCAGCTTAGCCACAGGGGACGGCTACACCTTC.

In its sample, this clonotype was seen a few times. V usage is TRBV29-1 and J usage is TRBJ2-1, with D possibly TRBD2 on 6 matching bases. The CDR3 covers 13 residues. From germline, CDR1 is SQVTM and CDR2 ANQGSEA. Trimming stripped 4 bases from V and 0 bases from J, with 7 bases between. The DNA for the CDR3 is TGCAGCGTTGTGGGAGGCTCCTACAATGAGCAGTTCTTC. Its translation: CSVVGGSYNEQFF.

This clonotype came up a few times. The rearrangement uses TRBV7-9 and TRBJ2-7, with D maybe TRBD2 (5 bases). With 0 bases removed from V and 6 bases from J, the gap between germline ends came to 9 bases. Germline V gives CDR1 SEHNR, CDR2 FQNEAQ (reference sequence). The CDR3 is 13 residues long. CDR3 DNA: TGTGCCAGCAGCTTAGCCCCTAGCACCGAGCAGTACGTC. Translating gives CASSLAPSTEQYV.

CDR3 loop: CASSYGPTYEQYF. The CDR3 region has the DNA TGTGCCAGCAGTTACGGACCGACCTACGAGCAGTACTTC. The V and J genes are TRBV6-6 and TRBJ2-7; D is uncertain. Germline-derived CDR1 and CDR2 are MNHNY and SVGAGI (reference sequence). This CDR3 spans 13 amino acids. V lost 2 bases, J lost 2 bases, and 7 bases lay in between.

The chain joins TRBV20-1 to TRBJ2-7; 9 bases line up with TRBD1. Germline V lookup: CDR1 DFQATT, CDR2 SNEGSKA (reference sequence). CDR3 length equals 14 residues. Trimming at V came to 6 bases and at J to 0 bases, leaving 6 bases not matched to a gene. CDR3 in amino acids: CSAEGQGSSYEQYF. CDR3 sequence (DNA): TGCAGTGCGGAGGGACAGGGAAGCTCCTACGAGCAGTACTTC.

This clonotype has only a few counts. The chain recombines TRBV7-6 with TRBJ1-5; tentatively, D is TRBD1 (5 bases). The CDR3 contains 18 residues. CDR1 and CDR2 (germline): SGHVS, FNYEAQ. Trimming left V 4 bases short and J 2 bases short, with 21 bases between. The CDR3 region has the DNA TGTGCCAGCAGCTCGACTTCGGGGGATTTGTCTGGCAATCAGCCCCAGCATTTT. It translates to CASSSTSGDLSGNQPQHF.

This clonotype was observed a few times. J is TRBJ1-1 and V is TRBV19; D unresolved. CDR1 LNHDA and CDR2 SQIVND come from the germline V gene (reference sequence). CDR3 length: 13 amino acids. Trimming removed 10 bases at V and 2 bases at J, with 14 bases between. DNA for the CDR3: TGTGCCACGACGGACCTTCCAAACACTGAAGCTTTCTTT. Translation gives CATTDLPNTEAFF.

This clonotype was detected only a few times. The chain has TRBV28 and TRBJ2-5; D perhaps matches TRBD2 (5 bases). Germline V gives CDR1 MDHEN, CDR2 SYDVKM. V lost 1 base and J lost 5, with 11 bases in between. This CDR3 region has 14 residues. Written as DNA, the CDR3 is TGTGCCAGCAGTTTATTTGCGGGTCTGGAGACCCAGTACTTC. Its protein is CASSLFAGLETQYF. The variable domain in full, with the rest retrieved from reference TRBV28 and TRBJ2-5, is DVKVTQSSRYLVKRTGEKVFLECVQDMDHENMFWYRQDPGLGLRLIYFSYDVKMKEKGDIPEGYSVSREKKERFSLILESASTNQTSMYLCASSLFAGLETQYFGPGTRLLVL.

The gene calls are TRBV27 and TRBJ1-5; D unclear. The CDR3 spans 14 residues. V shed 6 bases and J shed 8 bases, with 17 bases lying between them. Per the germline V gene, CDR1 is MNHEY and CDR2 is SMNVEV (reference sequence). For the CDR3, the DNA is TGTGCCAGCAGCATAAGAGGGCGTACTGAGCCCCAGCATTTT. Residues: CASSIRGRTEPQHF.

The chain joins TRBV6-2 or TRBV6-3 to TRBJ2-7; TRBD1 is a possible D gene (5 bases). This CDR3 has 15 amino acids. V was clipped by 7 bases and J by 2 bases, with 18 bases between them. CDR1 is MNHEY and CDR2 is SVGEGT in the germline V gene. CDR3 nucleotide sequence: TGTGCCAGCACCTCGCTTAGGGGTTTTACCTACGAGCAGTACGTC. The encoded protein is CASTSLRGFTYEQYV.

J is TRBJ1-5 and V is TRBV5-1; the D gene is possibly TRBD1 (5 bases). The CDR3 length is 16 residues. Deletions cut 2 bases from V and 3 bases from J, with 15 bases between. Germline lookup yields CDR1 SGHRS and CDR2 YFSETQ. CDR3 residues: CASSFGYGDANQPQHF. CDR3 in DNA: TGCGCCAGCAGCTTTGGTTATGGGGACGCCAATCAGCCCCAGCATTTT. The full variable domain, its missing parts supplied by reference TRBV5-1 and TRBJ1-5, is KAGVTQTPRYLIKTRGQQVTLSCSPISGHRSVSWYQQTPGQGLQFLFEYFSETQRNKGNFPGRFSGRQFSNSRSEMNVSTLELGDSALYLCASSFGYGDANQPQHFGDGTRLSIL.

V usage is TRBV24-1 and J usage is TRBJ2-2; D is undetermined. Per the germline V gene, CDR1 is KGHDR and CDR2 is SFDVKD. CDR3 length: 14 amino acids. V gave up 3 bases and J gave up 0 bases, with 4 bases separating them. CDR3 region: CATSDTPNTGELFF. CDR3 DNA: TGTGCCACCAGTGATACGCCGAACACCGGGGAGCTGTTTTTT.

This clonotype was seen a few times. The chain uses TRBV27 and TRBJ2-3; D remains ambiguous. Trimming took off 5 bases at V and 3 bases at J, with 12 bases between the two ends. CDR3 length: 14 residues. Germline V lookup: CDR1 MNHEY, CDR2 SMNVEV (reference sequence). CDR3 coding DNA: TGTGCCAGCAGTGCCCTCCCGGCAACAGATACGCAGTATTTT. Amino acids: CASSALPATDTQYF.

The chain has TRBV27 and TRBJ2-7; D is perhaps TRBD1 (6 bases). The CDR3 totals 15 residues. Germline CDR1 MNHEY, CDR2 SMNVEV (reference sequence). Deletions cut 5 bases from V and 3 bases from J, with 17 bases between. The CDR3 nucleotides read TGTGCCAGCAGTGGGGGCAGCCAAGCTTACTACGAGCAGTACTTC. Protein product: CASSGGSQAYYEQYF.

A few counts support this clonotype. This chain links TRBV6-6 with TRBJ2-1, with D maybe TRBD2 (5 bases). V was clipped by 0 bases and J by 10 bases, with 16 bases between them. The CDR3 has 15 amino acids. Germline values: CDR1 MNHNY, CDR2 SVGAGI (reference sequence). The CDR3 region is CASSYSRASNEEQFF. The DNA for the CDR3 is TGTGCCAGCAGTTACTCGCGGGCGTCTAACGAGGAGCAGTTCTTC.

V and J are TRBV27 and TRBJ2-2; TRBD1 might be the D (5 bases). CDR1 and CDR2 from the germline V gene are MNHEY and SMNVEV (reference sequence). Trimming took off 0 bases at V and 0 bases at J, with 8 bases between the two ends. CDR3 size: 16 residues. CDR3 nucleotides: TGTGCCAGCAGTTTATCAGCAGGGTCGAACACCGGGGAGCTGTTTTTT. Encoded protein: CASSLSAGSNTGELFF.